This paragraph covers one T cell receptor (beta chain) sequence. V shed 5 bases and J 12 bases; nucleotides not matched to a gene: 7. This CDR3 has 14 residues. From germline, CDR1 is LGHDT and CDR2 YNNKEL (reference sequence). The data belong to a study of blood T cell repertoires in COVID-19. The overall study: T cells, B-cell-depleted T cells, or PBMCs provided the cDNA or gDNA that served as material.

This table comes from immunoSEQ multiplex PCR, and its TCRdb copy is limited to in-frame clones, with some not included. The sample records roughly 52,000 clones, around 86% being singletons. This TCR was recovered from an elderly woman with acute or convalescent COVID-19. The sequencing input was peripheral blood. The chain is built from TRBV3-1 (or the pseudogene TRBV3-2) and TRBJ1-6; 10 nucleotides align to TRBD1. Here the CDR3 DNA reads TGTGCCAGCAGCGCCCGGGACAGGGGAAGACCCCTCCACTTT. Translated, it gives CASSARDRGRPLHF.